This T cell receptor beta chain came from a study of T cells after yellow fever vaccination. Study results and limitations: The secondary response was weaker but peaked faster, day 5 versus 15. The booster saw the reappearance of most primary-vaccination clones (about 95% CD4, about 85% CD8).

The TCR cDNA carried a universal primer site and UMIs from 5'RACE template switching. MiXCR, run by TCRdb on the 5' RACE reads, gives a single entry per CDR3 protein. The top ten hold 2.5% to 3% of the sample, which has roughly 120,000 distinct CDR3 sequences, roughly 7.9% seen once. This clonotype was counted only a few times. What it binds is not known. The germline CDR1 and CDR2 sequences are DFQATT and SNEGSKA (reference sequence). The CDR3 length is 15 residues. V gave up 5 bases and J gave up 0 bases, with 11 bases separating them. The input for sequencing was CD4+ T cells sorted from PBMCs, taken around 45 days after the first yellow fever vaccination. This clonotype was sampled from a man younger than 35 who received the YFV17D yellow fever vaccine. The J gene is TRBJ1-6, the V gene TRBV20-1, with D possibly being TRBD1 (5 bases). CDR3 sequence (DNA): TGCAGTGCTTCTCAGGGTAGCTCCTATAATTCACCCCTCCACTTT. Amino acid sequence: CSASQGSSYNSPLHF.